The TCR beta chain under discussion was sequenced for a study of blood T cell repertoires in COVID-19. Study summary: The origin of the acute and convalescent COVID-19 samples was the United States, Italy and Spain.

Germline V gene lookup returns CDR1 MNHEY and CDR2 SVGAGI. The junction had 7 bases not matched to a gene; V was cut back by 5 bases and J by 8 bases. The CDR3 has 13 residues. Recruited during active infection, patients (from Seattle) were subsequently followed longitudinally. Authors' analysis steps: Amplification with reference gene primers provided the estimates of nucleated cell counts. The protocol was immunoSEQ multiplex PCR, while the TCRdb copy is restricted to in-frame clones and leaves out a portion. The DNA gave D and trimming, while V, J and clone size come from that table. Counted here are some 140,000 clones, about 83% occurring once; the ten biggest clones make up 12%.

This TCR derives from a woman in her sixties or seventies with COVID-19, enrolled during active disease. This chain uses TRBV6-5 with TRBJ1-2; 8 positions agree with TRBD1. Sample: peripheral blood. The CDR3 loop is CASSPDREYGYTF. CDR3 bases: TGTGCCAGCAGTCCGGACAGGGAATACGGCTACACCTTC.